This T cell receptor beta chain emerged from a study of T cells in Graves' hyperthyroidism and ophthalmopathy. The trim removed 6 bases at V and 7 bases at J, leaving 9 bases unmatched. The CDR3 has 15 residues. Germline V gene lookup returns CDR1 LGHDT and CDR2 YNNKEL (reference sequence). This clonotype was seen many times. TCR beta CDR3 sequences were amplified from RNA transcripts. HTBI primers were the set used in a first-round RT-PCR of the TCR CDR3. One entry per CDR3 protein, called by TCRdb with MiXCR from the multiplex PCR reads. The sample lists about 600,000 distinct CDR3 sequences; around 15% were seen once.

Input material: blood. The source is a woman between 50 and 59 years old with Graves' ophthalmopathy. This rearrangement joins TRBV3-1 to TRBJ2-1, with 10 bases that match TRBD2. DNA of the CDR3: TGTGCCAGCAGACAGGGACTAGCGAGAGTGAATGAGCAGTTCTTC. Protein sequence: CASRQGLARVNEQFF.